These 10 T cell receptor beta chains share one sample of origin, sequenced in a study of neoadjuvant anti-PD-1 for oral cavity cancer (dated by TCRdb to the early 2020s). The library relied on the immunoSEQ multiplex PCR assay. TCRdb took over this immuneACCESS table, retaining in-frame rearrangements with V and J assigned. Such tables are incomplete; in checked studies, under half of the missing clones stem from an unresolved V gene, and the remainder is unexplained. The sample profile shows about 72,000 clones; about four fifths of them were found once. The ten largest clones capture 3% to 3.5% of the sample. In the paper's terms, the time point label means: before neoadjuvant nivolumab. The sample was PBMCs, taken before nivolumab (anti-PD-1) treatment. Receptors were obtained from a person between 40 and 85 years old with oral cavity squamous cell carcinoma.

J is TRBJ1-5 and V is TRBV28; D ambiguous. The CDR3 runs 14 residues. Germline V CDR1 and CDR2: MDHEN, SYDVKM. V lost 7 bases and J lost 0, with 10 bases in between. CDR3 amino acids: CASTTRLSNQPQHF. The CDR3 nucleotides are TGTGCCAGCACCACCCGGCTTAGCAATCAGCCCCAGCATTTT.

This chain connects TRBV10-3 to TRBJ1-5, with TRBD1 matching over 8 bases. The ends lost 6 bases at V and 4 bases at J; junction bases unmatched: 2. Germline V gene lookup returns CDR1 ENHRY and CDR2 SYGVKD. The CDR3 has 13 residues. As DNA, the CDR3 is TGTGCCATCAGGGACAGGGCTAATCAGCCCCAGCATTTT. This gives the protein CAIRDRANQPQHF.

This clone was picked up a small number of times. CDR3 coding DNA: TGTGCTAGTGGTTCACAGGGTTACGAAGCTTTCTTT. This encodes CASGSQGYEAFF. The chain carries TRBV12-5 and TRBJ1-1, with D possibly being TRBD1 (6 bases). The CDR3 loop spans 12 amino acids. V was shortened by 4 bases and J by 8 bases, with 11 bases between the two germline ends. Germline CDR1 LGHNT, CDR2 FRNRAP.

The chain couples TRBV5-1 to TRBJ2-1; 7 positions agree with TRBD2. Trimming removed 0 bases from V and 3 bases from J; junction bases left unmatched: 3. The CDR3 contains 15 residues. Germline assignment: CDR1 SGHRS and CDR2 YFSETQ. CDR3: CASSLESGNYNEQFF. The DNA for the CDR3 is TGCGCCAGCAGCTTGGAAAGCGGGAACTACAATGAGCAGTTCTTC.

The chain has TRBV10-3 and TRBJ2-1; 7 bases fit TRBD2. This CDR3 has 15 residues. V gave up 2 bases and J gave up 4 bases; unmatched junction bases: 5. CDR1 is ENHRY and CDR2 is SYGVKD in the germline V gene. CDR3: CAISEILADYNEQFF. The CDR3 nucleotides are TGTGCCATCAGTGAGATCCTAGCGGATTACAATGAGCAGTTCTTC.

The chain uses TRBV25-1 and TRBJ1-2; 7 nucleotides line up with TRBD1. The CDR3 sequence is 16 residues long. Germline CDR1 MGHDK, CDR2 SYGVNS. The junction had 10 bases not matched to a gene; V was cut back by 6 bases and J by 0 bases. DNA of the CDR3: TGTGCCAGCAGGATGACAGGGTCCCCCACTAACTATGGCTACACCTTC. Translated: CASRMTGSPTNYGYTF.

The chain uses TRBV5-1 and TRBJ1-1, with TRBD1 matching over 7 bases. Per the germline V gene, CDR1 is SGHRS and CDR2 is YFSETQ. The length of the CDR3 is 12 residues. The V gene end was trimmed by 0 bases and the J gene end by 9 bases; junction bases not matched to a gene: 2. CDR3 sequence reads: CASSLARGQAFF. The CDR3, as DNA: TGCGCCAGCAGCTTGGCGAGGGGGCAAGCTTTCTTT.

This clone was counted between two and nine times. The chain links TRBV5-1 to TRBJ2-3; D may be TRBD1 (5 bases). Germline CDR1 SGHRS, CDR2 YFSETQ. This CDR3 is 17 amino acids long. Trimming stripped 0 bases from V and 2 bases from J, with 16 bases between. CDR3 amino acids: CASSLATGTFNTDTQYF. CDR3 DNA sequence: TGCGCCAGCAGCTTGGCCACAGGCACATTTAACACAGATACGCAGTATTTT.

This clone was seen more than once but under ten times. The chain recombines TRBV5-6 with TRBJ1-2; possible D gene TRBD1, 6 bases. Germline lookup yields CDR1 SGHDT and CDR2 YYEEEE. This CDR3 comprises 13 residues. Between the trimmed V and J ends, which lost 1 base and 4 bases, there was a span of 8 bases. CDR3 in amino acids: CASSLTGTYGYTF. The CDR3 nucleotides read TGTGCCAGCAGCTTGACAGGGACCTATGGCTACACCTTC. Full variable domain (rest looked up from reference TRBV5-6 and TRBJ1-2): DAGVTQSPTHLIKTRGQQVTLRCSPKSGHDTVSWYQQALGQGPQFIFQYYEEEERQRGNFPDRFSGHQFPNYSSELNVNALLLGDSALYLCASSLTGTYGYTFGSGTRLTVV.

The V gene is TRBV11-2, the J gene TRBJ1-1, with a tentative D call TRBD1 (6 bases). Trimming cost V 5 bases and J 3 bases, with 19 bases left between them. Germline CDR1 is SGHAT and CDR2 is FQNNGV. This CDR3 contains 16 residues. Written as DNA, the CDR3 is TGTGCCAGCAGCCCTGTCAAGGGGGATAGACACACTGAAGCTTTCTTT. Protein sequence: CASSPVKGDRHTEAFF.